This is a list of T cell receptor beta chains from one sample in a study of OX40 agonist ivuxolimab in advanced cancers. Sequencing was performed with immunoSEQ multiplex PCR; in TCRdb, only in-frame clones are kept and a portion is missing. This table has tens of thousands of clones, 85% to 90% appearing once. Material: CD4+ or CD8+ T cells sorted from blood, obtained in a trial of the OX40 agonist ivuxolimab. All receptors come from an adult with an advanced solid tumor such as melanoma, head and neck, liver or kidney cancer. CDR3s include the opening cysteine and the closing phenylalanine or tryptophan. D genes are given only for firm matches. Clone sizes are given selectively: once, few, many, or a class where the clone is expanded.

d_call	v_call	clone_size	j_call	cdr3_nt	cdr3_aa
NA	TRBV19	once	TRBJ2-3	TGTGCCAGTAGTACTTCGACAGATTGGTCCCATCCCGATACGCAGTATTTT	CASSTSTDWSHPDTQYF
NA	TRBV27	NA	TRBJ1-1	TGTGCCAGCAGTTTCTCAGGGCACAACACTGAAGCTTTCTTT	CASSFSGHNTEAFF
NA	TRBV7-2	NA	TRBJ1-3	TGTGCCAGCAGCTTAGCCCTAGGGTTCGGAAACACCATATATTTT	CASSLALGFGNTIYF
NA	TRBV19	NA	TRBJ2-5	TGTGCCAGTAGTTTCCGGGACCAAGAGACCCAGTACTTC	CASSFRDQETQYF
TRBD1	TRBV7-2	once	TRBJ2-5	TGTGCCAGCAGCTTTCGGACAGGGCGAGAGGAGACCCAGTACTTC	CASSFRTGREETQYF
NA	TRBV4-1	NA	TRBJ2-7	TGCGCCAGCACGGGTCACAGCGCCCACGAGCAGTACTTC	CASTGHSAHEQYF
NA	TRBV12-5	NA	TRBJ2-1	TGTGCTAGTGGTTTGGGAGACCGGGACCGGGAGTTCTTC	CASGLGDRDREFF
NA	TRBV18	NA	TRBJ1-1	TGTGCCAGCTCACCAAGGGACAAGGCTGAAGCTTTCTTT	CASSPRDKAEAFF
NA	TRBV14	NA	TRBJ1-2	TGTGCCAGCAGCCAAGGAGTTAACTATGGCTACACCTTC	CASSQGVNYGYTF
NA	TRBV2	NA	TRBJ2-3	TGTGCCAGCAGTGAACACCGCCGCAACACAGATACGCAGTATTTT	CASSEHRRNTDTQYF
NA	TRBV4-3	NA	TRBJ2-3	TGCGCCAGCAGCCAAGCCCGGGCAGATACGCAGTATTTT	CASSQARADTQYF
NA	TRBV5-1	once	TRBJ2-2	TGCGCCAGCAGCTTGGGCGACAGGAACACCGGGGAGCTGTTTTTT	CASSLGDRNTGELFF
TRBD1	TRBV7-2	NA	TRBJ1-3	TGTGCCAGCAGCTTAAGGGGACAGGTCGTCTCTGGAAACACCATATATTTT	CASSLRGQVVSGNTIYF
NA	TRBV6-1	once	TRBJ1-1	TGTGCCAGCCATGTCGACCCGGCAGGTGAAGCTTTCTTT	CASHVDPAGEAFF
NA	TRBV6-6	NA	TRBJ1-2	TGTGCCAGCAGCCCCCGACGGGGCTACACCTTC	CASSPRRGYTF
NA	TRBV1	NA	TRBJ2-7	TGCACCAGCAGCCAAGTGGGACTAGCGGGGCGATACTCCTACGAGCAGTACTTC	CTSSQVGLAGRYSYEQYF
NA	TRBV5-4	NA	TRBJ2-2	TGTGCCAGCAGCATTTACACCGGGGAGCTGTTTTTT	CASSIYTGELFF
NA	TRBV5-1	NA	TRBJ1-2	TGCGCCAGCAGCTCGTACGGCTATGGCTACACCTTC	CASSSYGYGYTF
NA	TRBV5-1	NA	TRBJ2-3	TGCGCCAGCAGCCCCGCCGGGGTTAGGACAGATACGCAGTATTTT	CASSPAGVRTDTQYF
TRBD1	TRBV4-1	NA	TRBJ1-2	TGCGCCAGCAGCCACGAGGGAAGACAGGGGGTAGGGTATGGCTACACCTTC	CASSHEGRQGVGYGYTF
NA	TRBV2	NA	TRBJ1-5	TGTGCCAGCAGTGAATGGGGGCAGGGGCAGCCCCAGCATTTT	CASSEWGQGQPQHF
NA	TRBV11-3	once	TRBJ2-5	TGTGCCAGCAGCTTAGGGACAGCGGAGACCCAGTACTTC	CASSLGTAETQYF
NA	TRBV6-1	NA	TRBJ2-2	TGTGCCAGCCTACAACTAGTGGACGGGGAGCTGTTTTTT	CASLQLVDGELFF
NA	TRBV6-1	once	TRBJ2-5	TGTGCCCACACGGGGGAAGAGACCCAGTACTTC	CAHTGEETQYF
NA	TRBV5-1	NA	TRBJ2-1	TGCGCCAGCAACCCGTGGGGGGGCCCGGACAATGAGCAGTTCTTC	CASNPWGGPDNEQFF
TRBD2	TRBV7-2	NA	TRBJ2-7	TGTGCCAGCAGCCCCCTCCTCGGGCGGGGGGTTCGCGAGCAGTACTTC	CASSPLLGRGVREQYF
TRBD1	TRBV6-5	NA	TRBJ1-1	TGTGCCAGCAGTTATTCCGGGACAGAAGCCACTGAAGCTTTCTTT	CASSYSGTEATEAFF
NA	TRBV11-3	NA	TRBJ2-5	TGTGCCAGCAGCCGCGGGACAGATCAAGAGACCCAGTACTTC	CASSRGTDQETQYF
NA	TRBV29-1	NA	TRBJ2-1	TGCAGCGGCCGATACAATGAGCAGTTCTTC	CSGRYNEQFF
TRBD1	TRBV6-5	NA	TRBJ1-4	TGTGCCAGCAGTTCGACAGGGTTGAAACTGTTTTTT	CASSSTGLKLFF
NA	TRBV2	once	TRBJ1-5	TGTGCCAGCGAAGCTGAGCGGGGGAGCAATCAGCCCCAGCATTTT	CASEAERGSNQPQHF
NA	TRBV5-5	NA	TRBJ1-4	TGTGCCAGCAGCTTGGCCAATCTCGGGGCGAGCGAAAAACTGTTTTTT	CASSLANLGASEKLFF
NA	TRBV18	NA	TRBJ1-1	TGTGCCAGCTCACCAGGCGTGAACACTGAAGCTTTCTTT	CASSPGVNTEAFF
TRBD1	TRBV7-9	NA	TRBJ1-1	TGTGCCAGCTTAGTCGCAGGGGGCACTGAAGCTTTCTTT	CASLVAGGTEAFF
NA	TRBV5-4	NA	TRBJ1-2	TGTGCCAGCAGCTTGGGGCAGGGGACTAACTATGGCTACACCTTC	CASSLGQGTNYGYTF
NA	TRBV5-1	once	TRBJ2-1	TGCGCCAGCGGGCGGGACGGCAATGAGCAGTTCTTC	CASGRDGNEQFF
TRBD2	TRBV5-4	NA	TRBJ2-7	TGTGCCAGCAGCTTACGGGGGGGGGATCCGAAGTACTTC	CASSLRGGDPKYF
NA	TRBV28	NA	TRBJ2-2	TGTGCCAGCAGGGGGGACTTAAAGGAACTGTTTTTT	CASRGDLKELFF
NA	TRBV19	NA	TRBJ1-5	TGTGCCAGTAAGGAGCAGGGTCGGAATCAGCCCCAGCATTTT	CASKEQGRNQPQHF
NA	TRBV7-9	NA	TRBJ2-7	TGTGCCAGCAGCTTAGCGGCCGGCAGGATCTACGAGCAGTACTTC	CASSLAAGRIYEQYF
NA	TRBV11-2	NA	TRBJ1-3	TGTGCCAGCAGCCATACAGGGACTTACTCTGGAAACACCATATATTTT	CASSHTGTYSGNTIYF
NA	TRBV9	NA	TRBJ1-1	TGTGCCAGCAGCGTTACAGGGATAGAAGACACTGAAGCTTTCTTT	CASSVTGIEDTEAFF
TRBD2	TRBV6-5	NA	TRBJ2-4	TGTGCCAGCACCCAGAGCGGGACTCGGGACATTCAGTACTTC	CASTQSGTRDIQYF
TRBD1	TRBV11-2	once	TRBJ2-7	TGTGCCAGCAGCTCCCGCCTCCGGACAGGGCCCTACGAGCAGTACTTC	CASSSRLRTGPYEQYF
TRBD1	TRBV11-3	NA	TRBJ2-3	TGTGCCAGCAGCTCAGGACAGGGTCCAGATACGCAGTATTTT	CASSSGQGPDTQYF